Detailed here is one T cell receptor beta chain. As yet, its antigen is unknown. Using immunoSEQ multiplex PCR, the repertoire was profiled, and TCRdb retains in-frame clones only, with some absent. Of 2,500,000 or so clones detected, 80% to 95% appear once; the ten largest clones hold roughly 0.34%. This sample was included in a study of shared clonotypes between healthy human individuals. Overall study results and limits: The small donor group covered limited genetic and exposure diversity.

This CDR3 has 14 residues. From germline, CDR1 is SEHNR and CDR2 FQNEAQ (reference sequence). V gave up 5 bases and J gave up 2 bases, with 13 bases separating them. Sequenced input: naive CD4+ T cells from PBMCs. As for subset: CD45RA+ positively selected. The receptor was isolated from a man between 18 and 29 years old in good health. Some clones in this sample may be carry-over from other donors' samples. The chain carries TRBV7-9 and TRBJ2-7, with D possibly being TRBD1 or TRBD2 (5 bases each). The CDR3: CASSPGPPTYEQYF. The CDR3 region has the DNA TGTGCCAGCAGCCCGGGACCGCCGACCTACGAGCAGTACTTC.